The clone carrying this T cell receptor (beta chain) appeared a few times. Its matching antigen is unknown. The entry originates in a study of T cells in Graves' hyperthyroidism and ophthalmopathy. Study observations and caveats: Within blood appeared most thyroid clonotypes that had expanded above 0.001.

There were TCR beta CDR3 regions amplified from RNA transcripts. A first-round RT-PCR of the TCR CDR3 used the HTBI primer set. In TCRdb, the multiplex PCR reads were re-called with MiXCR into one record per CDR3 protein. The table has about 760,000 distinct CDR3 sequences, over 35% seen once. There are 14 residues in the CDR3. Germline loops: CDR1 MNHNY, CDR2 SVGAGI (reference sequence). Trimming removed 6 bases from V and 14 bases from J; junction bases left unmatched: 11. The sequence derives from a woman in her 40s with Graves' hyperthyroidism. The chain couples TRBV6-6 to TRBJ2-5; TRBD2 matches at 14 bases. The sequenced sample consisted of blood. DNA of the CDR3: TGTGCCAGCAGGGAGGGACTAGCGGGAGTTGTGTGTTACTTC. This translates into CASREGLAGVVCYF.